These T cell receptor beta chains were read from a single sample in a study of blood T cell repertoires in COVID-19. The table came from immunoSEQ multiplex PCR; TCRdb's copy has only in-frame clones and leaves some out. The table includes roughly 200,000 clones, 80% to 90% detected once. Material: peripheral blood. These receptors were collected from a human donor in a cohort sampled during active COVID-19. The CDR3 runs from the conserved cysteine through the conserved F or W. The D gene is left open where the match is weak.

CDR3aa: CASTQVGGGTDTQYF; v_gene: TRBV4-2; len: 15; j_gene: TRBJ2-3; d_gene: TRBD2
CDR3aa: CASSRGTVLNEQFF; v_gene: TRBV6-5; len: 14; j_gene: TRBJ2-1; d_gene: .
CDR3aa: CASSPRAGEQYF; v_gene: TRBV18; len: 12; j_gene: TRBJ2-7; d_gene: .
CDR3aa: CASSSGGSPQHF; v_gene: TRBV2; len: 12; j_gene: TRBJ1-5; d_gene: TRBD1
CDR3aa: CASRTSGRAPDTQYF; v_gene: TRBV19; len: 15; j_gene: TRBJ2-3; d_gene: TRBD2
CDR3aa: CASSKNQGSGNTIYF; v_gene: TRBV21-1; len: 15; j_gene: TRBJ1-3; d_gene: .
CDR3aa: CASSLGLQGTQYF; v_gene: TRBV11-2; len: 13; j_gene: TRBJ2-5; d_gene: .
CDR3aa: CASLQRGSSYNEQFF; v_gene: TRBV11-2; len: 15; j_gene: TRBJ2-1; d_gene: .
CDR3aa: CASSFRGTVLPVYEQYF; v_gene: TRBV5-8; len: 17; j_gene: TRBJ2-7; d_gene: .
CDR3aa: CASSLALHRGLLTGDEQFF; v_gene: TRBV7-9; len: 19; j_gene: TRBJ2-1; d_gene: .
CDR3aa: CASTGTRSVSEQFF; v_gene: TRBV5-4; len: 14; j_gene: TRBJ2-1; d_gene: TRBD2
CDR3aa: CASSRRGTNTGELFF; v_gene: TRBV2; len: 15; j_gene: TRBJ2-2; d_gene: .
CDR3aa: CASSDIPNSNQPQHF; v_gene: TRBV28; len: 15; j_gene: TRBJ1-5; d_gene: .
CDR3aa: CATSVRDRGNTEAFF; v_gene: TRBV15; len: 15; j_gene: TRBJ1-1; d_gene: TRBD1
CDR3aa: CASSRPGELFF; v_gene: TRBV3-1/TRBV3-2; len: 11; j_gene: TRBJ2-2; d_gene: .
CDR3aa: CASRQGNEQYF; v_gene: TRBV4-1; len: 11; j_gene: TRBJ2-7; d_gene: .
CDR3aa: CASSHLGGQGETQYF; v_gene: TRBV6-5; len: 15; j_gene: TRBJ2-5; d_gene: .
CDR3aa: CASSESLWEGRNEQYF; v_gene: TRBV10-1; len: 16; j_gene: TRBJ2-7; d_gene: TRBD2
CDR3aa: CASRRGRAGEQYF; v_gene: TRBV3-1/TRBV3-2; len: 13; j_gene: TRBJ2-7; d_gene: TRBD2
CDR3aa: CARPRGLAGTYEQYF; v_gene: TRBV5-3; len: 15; j_gene: TRBJ2-7; d_gene: TRBD2
CDR3aa: CASRGDHGGSYEQYF; v_gene: TRBV25-1; len: 15; j_gene: TRBJ2-7; d_gene: .
CDR3aa: CASSQGLAGSDREYF; v_gene: TRBV3-1/TRBV3-2; len: 15; j_gene: TRBJ2-7; d_gene: TRBD2
CDR3aa: CASRGTVNYGYTF; v_gene: TRBV6-5; len: 13; j_gene: TRBJ1-2; d_gene: .
CDR3aa: CASRIGGGPLETQYF; v_gene: TRBV2; len: 15; j_gene: TRBJ2-5; d_gene: TRBD2
CDR3aa: CASSIDRGYNQPQHF; v_gene: TRBV28; len: 15; j_gene: TRBJ1-5; d_gene: TRBD1
CDR3aa: CASSPRTSGGSSTDTQYF; v_gene: TRBV7-9; len: 18; j_gene: TRBJ2-3; d_gene: TRBD2